These T cell receptor beta chains were read from a single sample in a study of cytomegalovirus exposure and HLA in healthy donors. Assay: immunoSEQ multiplex PCR; the TCRdb copy retains only in-frame clones and omits some. This sample carries about 80,000 clones, around 80% of them seen once, and the ten largest clones take roughly 30%. The source material was PBMCs. The source is a man in his forties or fifties in good health and CMV-seropositive. The CDR3 runs from the conserved cysteine through the conserved F or W.

v_call: TRBV28
cdr3_aa: CASSNPRGQFRRLREQYF

v_call: TRBV7-7
cdr3_aa: CASSPGTSGKESWNEQFF

v_call: TRBV7-2
cdr3_aa: CASSPRAGTGNQPQHF

v_call: TRBV11-2
cdr3_aa: CASSKTSRDREDGYGYTF

v_call: TRBV7-2
cdr3_aa: CASSLASGNIQYF

v_call: TRBV5-8
cdr3_aa: CASSASPVAKNSQYF

v_call: TRBV10-3
cdr3_aa: CAISDASAEETQYF

v_call: TRBV5-8
cdr3_aa: CASSPGDRDGNQPQHF

v_call: TRBV5-1
cdr3_aa: CASSLGTSGGTDTQYF

v_call: TRBV18
cdr3_aa: CASSPSGTTYEQYF

v_call: TRBV7-2
cdr3_aa: CASSFTAGTQYF

v_call: TRBV13
cdr3_aa: CASSGREWADTQYF

v_call: TRBV7-2
cdr3_aa: CASSRAGQAADTQYF

v_call: TRBV10-2
cdr3_aa: CASSERGQGDQPQHF

v_call: TRBV7-3
cdr3_aa: CASSAAGGPDTQYF

v_call: TRBV15
cdr3_aa: CATSRHSGALTDTQYF

v_call: TRBV6-5
cdr3_aa: CASRDRAYEQYF

v_call: TRBV7-9
cdr3_aa: CASSFTRSGTPGDEQFF

v_call: TRBV2
cdr3_aa: CASVTGLLDEQYF

v_call: TRBV19
cdr3_aa: CASSTKRENSYEQYF

v_call: TRBV5-1
cdr3_aa: CASSLEGTSGSGKTQYF

v_call: TRBV19
cdr3_aa: CASSFSGLNTGELFF

v_call: TRBV7-9
cdr3_aa: CASSSYTTSVQFF

v_call: TRBV5-6
cdr3_aa: CASSLFGGAYNEQFF

v_call: TRBV2
cdr3_aa: CASSDPTPGANEKLFF

v_call: TRBV20-1
cdr3_aa: CSARGNSEAFF

v_call: TRBV9
cdr3_aa: CASSVVSEGSQEQFF

v_call: TRBV7-9
cdr3_aa: CASTFQFSNHEQFF

v_call: TRBV6-1
cdr3_aa: CASFGAANTEAFF

v_call: TRBV9
cdr3_aa: CASSTGGLAGENEQFF

v_call: TRBV7-6
cdr3_aa: CASSLAVRSSSGNTIYF

v_call: TRBV7-9
cdr3_aa: CSSSPRTSGELAKNIQYF

v_call: TRBV5-6
cdr3_aa: CASSLALGTPEAFF

v_call: TRBV18
cdr3_aa: CASSPGQGSSYEQYF

v_call: TRBV30
cdr3_aa: CAWGHRTAYLTYEQYF

v_call: TRBV5-5
cdr3_aa: CASSFQGNTEAFF

v_call: TRBV5-1
cdr3_aa: CASRAGGGGHNEQFF

v_call: TRBV7-9
cdr3_aa: CSSSLHQNSYEQYF

v_call: TRBV10-2
cdr3_aa: CASSALGGLDYEQYF

v_call: TRBV9
cdr3_aa: CASSVGGSGSYEQYF

v_call: TRBV7-2
cdr3_aa: CASSAGLASYEQYF

v_call: TRBV5-1
cdr3_aa: CASSNRGSFYGYTF